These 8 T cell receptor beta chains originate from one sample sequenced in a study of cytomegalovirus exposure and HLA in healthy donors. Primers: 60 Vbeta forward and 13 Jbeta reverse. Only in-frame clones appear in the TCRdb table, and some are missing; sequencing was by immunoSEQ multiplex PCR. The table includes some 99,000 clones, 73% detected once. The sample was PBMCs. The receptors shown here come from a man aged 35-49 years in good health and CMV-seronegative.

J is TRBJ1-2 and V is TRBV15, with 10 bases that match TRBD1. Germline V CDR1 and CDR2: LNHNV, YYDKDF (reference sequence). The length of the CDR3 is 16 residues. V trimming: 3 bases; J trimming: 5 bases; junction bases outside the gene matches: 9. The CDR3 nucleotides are TGTGCCACCAGCAGGGACAGGGGGTTCTTAAGTTATGGCTACACCTTC. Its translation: CATSRDRGFLSYGYTF.

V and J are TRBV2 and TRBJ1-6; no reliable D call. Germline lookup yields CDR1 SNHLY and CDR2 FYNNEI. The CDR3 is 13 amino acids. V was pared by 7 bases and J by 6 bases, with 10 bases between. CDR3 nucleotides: TGTGCCAGCAAGGGCCGGGGTAATTCACCCCTCCACTTT. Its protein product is CASKGRGNSPLHF.

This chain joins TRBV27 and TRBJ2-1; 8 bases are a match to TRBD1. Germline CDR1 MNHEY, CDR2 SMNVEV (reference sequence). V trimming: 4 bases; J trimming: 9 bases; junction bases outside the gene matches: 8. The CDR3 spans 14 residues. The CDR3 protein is CASSSQGARGEQFF. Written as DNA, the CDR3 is TGTGCCAGCAGTTCCCAGGGGGCGAGAGGTGAGCAGTTCTTC.

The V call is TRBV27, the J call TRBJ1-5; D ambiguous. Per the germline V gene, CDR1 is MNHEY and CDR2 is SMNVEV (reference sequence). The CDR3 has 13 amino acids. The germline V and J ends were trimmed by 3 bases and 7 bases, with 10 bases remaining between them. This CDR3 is CASSLGRRQPQHF. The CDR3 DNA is TGTGCCAGCAGTTTGGGCAGGCGCCAGCCCCAGCATTTT.

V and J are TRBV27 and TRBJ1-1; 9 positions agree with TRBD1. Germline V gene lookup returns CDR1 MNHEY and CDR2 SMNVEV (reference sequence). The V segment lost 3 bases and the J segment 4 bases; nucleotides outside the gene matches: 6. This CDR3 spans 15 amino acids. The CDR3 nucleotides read TGTGCCAGCAGTTTCACAGGGGGCAGGGTCACTGAAGCTTTCTTT. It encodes CASSFTGGRVTEAFF.

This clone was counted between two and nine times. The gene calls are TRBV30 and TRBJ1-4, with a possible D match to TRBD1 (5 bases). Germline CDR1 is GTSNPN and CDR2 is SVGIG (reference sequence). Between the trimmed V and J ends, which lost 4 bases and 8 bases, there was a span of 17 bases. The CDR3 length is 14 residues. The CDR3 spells CAWNNGGGSEKLFF. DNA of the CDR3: TGTGCCTGGAATAACGGGGGAGGTAGCGAAAAACTGTTTTTT.

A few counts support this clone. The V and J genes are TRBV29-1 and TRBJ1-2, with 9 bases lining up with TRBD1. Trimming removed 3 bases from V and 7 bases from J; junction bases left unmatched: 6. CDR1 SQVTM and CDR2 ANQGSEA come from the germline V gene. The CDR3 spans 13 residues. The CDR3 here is CSVDTGQGLGYTF. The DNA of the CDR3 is TGCAGCGTTGATACGGGACAGGGACTTGGCTACACCTTC.

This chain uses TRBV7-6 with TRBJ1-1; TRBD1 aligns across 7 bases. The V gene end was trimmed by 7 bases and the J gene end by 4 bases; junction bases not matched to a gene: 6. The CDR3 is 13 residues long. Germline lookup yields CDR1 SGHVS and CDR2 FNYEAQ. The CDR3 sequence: CASISGTATEAFF. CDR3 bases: TGTGCCAGCATCTCCGGGACAGCCACTGAAGCTTTCTTT.